The present TCR beta chain was sequenced within a study of OX40 agonist ivuxolimab in advanced cancers. Study-level background: Partial response was recorded in three patients: one hepatocellular carcinoma and two cutaneous melanoma cases.

A few counts support this clone. Its ends do not fully match the called genes, so a read error is possible. Sequenced by immunoSEQ multiplex PCR; TCRdb stores in-frame clones only, minus some. The data hold 55,000 to 65,000 clones, with about 87% observed a single time. The CDR3 is made up of 11 amino acids. Looked up from germline, CDR1 is MNHNY and CDR2 is SVGAGI (reference sequence). The sequence was obtained from an adult with an advanced solid tumor such as melanoma, head and neck, liver or kidney cancer. The rearrangement links TRBV6-6 to TRBJ2-7; D may be TRBD1 (5 bases). Material: CD4+ or CD8+ T cells sorted from blood, obtained in a trial of the OX40 agonist ivuxolimab. The CDR3 coding sequence is TGTGCCAGCAGTTACTCTGGGGCTTACCACTTC. It specifies CASSYSGAYHF.